This T cell receptor (beta chain) stems from a study of T cell responses to AZD1222 COVID-19 vaccine. General study results and limits: Two AZD1222 doses significantly raised spike-specific TCR breadth and depth over controls. Nearly half of the spike-specific TCRs reportedly recognize variant regions that carry no mutations. Clonal diversity was possibly underestimated, and white British individuals and females predominated among donors.

Sequencing was performed with immunoSEQ multiplex PCR; in TCRdb, only in-frame clones are kept and a portion is missing. The table shows hundreds of thousands of clones, with 90% to 95% occurring only once. CDR1 is GTSNPN and CDR2 is SVGIG in the germline V gene (reference sequence). This CDR3 has 13 amino acids. V lost 0 bases and J 4 bases, leaving 7 bases between the germline ends. In the case of this clone: Its antigen is not known.

The chain joins TRBV30 to TRBJ1-3; D gene uncertain. This specimen was peripheral blood, taken on day 0 of MenACWY control vaccination. The origin of this receptor is an adult in good health. The CDR3 DNA is TGTGCCTGGAGTGTACGTACGGGAAACACCATATATTTT. This encodes CAWSVRTGNTIYF.